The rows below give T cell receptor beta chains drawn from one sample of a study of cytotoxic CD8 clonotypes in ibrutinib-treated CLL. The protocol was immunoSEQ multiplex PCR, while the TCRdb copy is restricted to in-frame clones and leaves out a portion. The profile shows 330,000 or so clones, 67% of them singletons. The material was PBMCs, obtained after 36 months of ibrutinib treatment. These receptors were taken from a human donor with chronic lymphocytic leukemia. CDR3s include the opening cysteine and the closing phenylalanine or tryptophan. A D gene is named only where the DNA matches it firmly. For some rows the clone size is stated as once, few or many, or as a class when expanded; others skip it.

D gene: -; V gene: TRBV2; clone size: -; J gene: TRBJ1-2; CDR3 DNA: TGTGCCAGCAGTAGGGGGTACTCCGACTACACCTTC; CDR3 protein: CASSRGYSDYTF
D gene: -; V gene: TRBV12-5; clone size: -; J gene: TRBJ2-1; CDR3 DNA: TGTGCTAGTGGTTTGGTAGCGGCCTACAATGAGCAGTTCTTC; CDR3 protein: CASGLVAAYNEQFF
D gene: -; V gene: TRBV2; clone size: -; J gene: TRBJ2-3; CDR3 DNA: TGTGCCACTGGTTGGGGCACAGATACGCAGTATTTT; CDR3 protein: CATGWGTDTQYF
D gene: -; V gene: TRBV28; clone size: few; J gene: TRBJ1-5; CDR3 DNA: TGTGCCAGCAGTTATTCAGGGGCCCTCGGCAATCAGCCCCAGCATTTT; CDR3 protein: CASSYSGALGNQPQHF
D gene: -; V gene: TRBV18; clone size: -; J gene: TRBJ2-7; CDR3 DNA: TGTGCCAGCTCACCACGCTGCCAGTACTTC; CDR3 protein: CASSPRCQYF
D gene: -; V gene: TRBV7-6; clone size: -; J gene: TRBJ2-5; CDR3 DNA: TGTGCCAGCAGCTTGACTAGAAACCAAGAGACCCAGTACTTC; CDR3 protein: CASSLTRNQETQYF
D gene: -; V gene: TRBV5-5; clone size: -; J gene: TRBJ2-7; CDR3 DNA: TGTGCCAGCAGCTTGTATAGGATGGATTCAGGATTCGAGCAGTACTTC; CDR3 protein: CASSLYRMDSGFEQYF
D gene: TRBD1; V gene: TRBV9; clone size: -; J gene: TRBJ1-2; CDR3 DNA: TGTGCCAGCAGCGCAGACCCGGGACAGGGGAGGGCCTATGGCTACACCTTC; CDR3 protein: CASSADPGQGRAYGYTF
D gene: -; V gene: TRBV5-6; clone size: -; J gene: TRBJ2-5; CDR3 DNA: TGTGCCAGCAGCTTGGGATTCGGGGGACAGAAAGAGACCCAGTACTTC; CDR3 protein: CASSLGFGGQKETQYF
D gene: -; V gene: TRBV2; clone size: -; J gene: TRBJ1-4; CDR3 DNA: TGTGCCAGCGGAGAAGAAGATGAAAAACTGTTTTTT; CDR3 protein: CASGEEDEKLFF
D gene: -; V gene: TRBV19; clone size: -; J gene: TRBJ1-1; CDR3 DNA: TGTGCCAGTATTAACACCTCTGAAGCTTTCTTT; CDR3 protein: CASINTSEAFF
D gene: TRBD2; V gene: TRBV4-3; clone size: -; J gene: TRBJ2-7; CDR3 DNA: TGCGCCAGCAGCCAAGACTCGGGGGGGCTGAGGGAGCAGTACTTC; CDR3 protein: CASSQDSGGLREQYF
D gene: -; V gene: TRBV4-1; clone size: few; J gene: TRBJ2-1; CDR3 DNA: TGCGCCAGCAGCCAAGGACAGAATGAGCAGTTCTTC; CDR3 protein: CASSQGQNEQFF
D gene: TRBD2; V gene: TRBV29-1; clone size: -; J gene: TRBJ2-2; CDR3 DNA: TGCAGCGTTGGGCTCGGGGGAGGGCCCACCGGGGAGCTGTTTTTT; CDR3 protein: CSVGLGGGPTGELFF
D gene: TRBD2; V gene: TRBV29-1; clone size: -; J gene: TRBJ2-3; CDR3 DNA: TGCAGCGTTGAAGCCGGCCTAGCGGGGAGCACAGATACGCAGTATTTT; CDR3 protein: CSVEAGLAGSTDTQYF
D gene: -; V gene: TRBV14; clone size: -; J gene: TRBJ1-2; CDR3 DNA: TGTGCCAGCAGCCAAGATTGGGGTATGGGGACCTATGGCTACACCTTC; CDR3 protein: CASSQDWGMGTYGYTF
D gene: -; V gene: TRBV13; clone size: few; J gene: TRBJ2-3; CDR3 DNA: TGTGCCAGCAGCTTTGGCGGTGGAGATACGCAGTATTTT; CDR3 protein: CASSFGGGDTQYF
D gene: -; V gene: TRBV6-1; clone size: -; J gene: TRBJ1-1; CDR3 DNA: TGTGCCAGCACTAGAACGGGGGCGGACACTGAAGCTTTCTTT; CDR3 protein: CASTRTGADTEAFF
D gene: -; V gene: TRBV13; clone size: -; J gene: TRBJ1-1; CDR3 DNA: TGTGCCAGCTCCGACGGGGGCGGCACTGAAGCTTTCTTT; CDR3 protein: CASSDGGGTEAFF
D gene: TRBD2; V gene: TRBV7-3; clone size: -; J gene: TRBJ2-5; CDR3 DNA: TGTGCCAGCAGCTCCAAGGGAGGGTTGGAGACCCAGTACTTC; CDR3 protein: CASSSKGGLETQYF
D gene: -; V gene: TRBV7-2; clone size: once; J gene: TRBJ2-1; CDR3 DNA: TGTGCCAGCAGCTTAACTAGTTATGAGCAGTTCTTC; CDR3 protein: CASSLTSYEQFF
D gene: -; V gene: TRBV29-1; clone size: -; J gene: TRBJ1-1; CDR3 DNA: TGCAGCGTTGTTACGTGGGGACCGTACACTGAAGCTTTCTTT; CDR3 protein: CSVVTWGPYTEAFF
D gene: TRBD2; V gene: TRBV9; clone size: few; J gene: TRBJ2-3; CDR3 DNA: TGTGCCAGCAGCGCACGACTAGCGGGGGTGGATACGCAGTATTTT; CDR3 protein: CASSARLAGVDTQYF
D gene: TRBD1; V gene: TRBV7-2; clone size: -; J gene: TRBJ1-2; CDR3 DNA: TGTGCCAGCAGCTTAGGACAGGGGGCCCTCTATGGCTACACCTTC; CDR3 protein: CASSLGQGALYGYTF
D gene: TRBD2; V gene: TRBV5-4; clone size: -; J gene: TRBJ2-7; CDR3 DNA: TGTGCCAGCAGCTATGCCGGGACTAGCTTGAAGTACTTC; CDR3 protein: CASSYAGTSLKYF
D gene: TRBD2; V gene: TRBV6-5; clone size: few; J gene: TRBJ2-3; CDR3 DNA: TGTGCCAGCTTTGCAGCGGGACTCCCAGATACGCAGTATTTT; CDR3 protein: CASFAAGLPDTQYF
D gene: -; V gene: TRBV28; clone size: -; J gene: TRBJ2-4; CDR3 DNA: TGTGCCAGCAGTTGGGGAAGGGACATTCAGTACTTC; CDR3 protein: CASSWGRDIQYF
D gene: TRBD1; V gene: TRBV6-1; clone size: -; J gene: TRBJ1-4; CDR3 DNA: TGTGCCAGCAGTCAACAAGGGACAGGGAACGAAAAACTGTTTTTT; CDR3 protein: CASSQQGTGNEKLFF
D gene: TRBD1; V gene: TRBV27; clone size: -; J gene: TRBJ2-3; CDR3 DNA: TGTGCCAGCAGTTTACAGTTGGCTACAGGGGGCAGTGGAGATACGCAGTATTTT; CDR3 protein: CASSLQLATGGSGDTQYF
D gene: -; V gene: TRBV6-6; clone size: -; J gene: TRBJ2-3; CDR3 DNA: TGTGCCAGCAGTCCGACAGGGAGGGGAGATACGCAGTATTTT; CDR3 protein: CASSPTGRGDTQYF
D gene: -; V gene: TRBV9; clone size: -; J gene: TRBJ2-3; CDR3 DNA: TGTGCCAGCAGCCCGACAGCGACGGGAGCAGATACGCAGTATTTT; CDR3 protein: CASSPTATGADTQYF
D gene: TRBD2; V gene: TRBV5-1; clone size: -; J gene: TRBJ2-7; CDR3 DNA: TGCGTCAGCAGCTTGTATAGCGGGAGCTCCTACGAGCAGTACTTC; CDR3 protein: CVSSLYSGSSYEQYF
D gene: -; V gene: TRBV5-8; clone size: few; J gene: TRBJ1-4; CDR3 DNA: TGTGCCAGCAGCTTGAGGGCCGGGGGGAAACTGTTTTTT; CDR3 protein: CASSLRAGGKLFF
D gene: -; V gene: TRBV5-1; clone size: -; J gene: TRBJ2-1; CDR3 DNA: TGCGCCAGCAGCTTGGTCGGCGCGAGCTCCTACAATGAGCAGTTCTTC; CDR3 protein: CASSLVGASSYNEQFF
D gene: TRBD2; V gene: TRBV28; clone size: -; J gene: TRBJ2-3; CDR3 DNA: TGTGCCAGCAGTTTCGATAGGCGGGAGAACACAGATACGCAGTATTTT; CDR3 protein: CASSFDRRENTDTQYF
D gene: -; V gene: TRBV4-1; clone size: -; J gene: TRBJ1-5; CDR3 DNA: TGCGCCAGCAGCCAAGAACCCCCAGGGGACAATCAGCCCCAGCATTTT; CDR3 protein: CASSQEPPGDNQPQHF
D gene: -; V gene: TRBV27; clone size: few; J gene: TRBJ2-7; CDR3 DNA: TGTGCCAGCATGAGGCGGGCCTCATACGAGCAGTACTTC; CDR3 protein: CASMRRASYEQYF
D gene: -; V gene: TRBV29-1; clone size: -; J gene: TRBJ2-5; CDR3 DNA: TGCAGCGTTGTGGGGGCCGGGGTAGAGACCCAGTACTTC; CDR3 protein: CSVVGAGVETQYF
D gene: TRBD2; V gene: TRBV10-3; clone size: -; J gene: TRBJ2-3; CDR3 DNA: TGTGCCATCAGTGATCAGCGGGAGCGGGCAGATACGCAGTATTTT; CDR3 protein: CAISDQRERADTQYF
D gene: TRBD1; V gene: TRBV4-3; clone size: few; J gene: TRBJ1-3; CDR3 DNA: TGCGCCAGCAGCCAATACACAGGGGGCGGTGGAAACACCATATATTTT; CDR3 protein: CASSQYTGGGGNTIYF
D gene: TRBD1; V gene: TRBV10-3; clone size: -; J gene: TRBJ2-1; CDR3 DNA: TGTGCCATCGGAACAGGGGATGAGCAGTTCTTC; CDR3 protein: CAIGTGDEQFF
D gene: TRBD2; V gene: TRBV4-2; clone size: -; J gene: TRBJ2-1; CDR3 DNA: TGTGCCAGCAGCCAAGATTACGGCGCCAGCGGGGGGGCCGATGAGCAGTTCTTC; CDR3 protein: CASSQDYGASGGADEQFF
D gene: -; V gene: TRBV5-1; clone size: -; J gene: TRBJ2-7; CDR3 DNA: TGCGCCAGCAGCTTAGGCGACAGATCCTACGAGCAGTACTTC; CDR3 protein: CASSLGDRSYEQYF